Sequencing of this T cell receptor (beta chain) was carried out in a study of PD-1 blockade in classical Hodgkin lymphoma. Study outcomes and limitations: Exclusion applied to patients who initiated nivolumab less than 1 year following ASCT. Patients with a complete response exhibited baseline diversity comparable to newly diagnosed patients.

The germline CDR1 and CDR2 sequences are LNHDA and SQIVND (reference sequence). The V end lost 5 bases, the J end lost 7 bases, and 6 bases lay between the germline ends. The CDR3 is 12 residues long. Each patient relapsed following autologous stem cell transplantation, and prior brentuximab vedotin exposure differed. Magnetic negative selection was used to purify CD4+ T cells from thawed PBMCs. Best responses were complete response, partial response or progressive disease. On this clone: The antigen is not known.

Sequencing used immunoSEQ multiplex PCR; TCRdb keeps in-frame clones, though not all of them. The repertoire holds roughly 25,000 clones, with roughly 89% as singletons. The chain recombines TRBV19 with TRBJ1-6; D gene ambiguous. The sequencing used CD4+ T cells from blood, collected at baseline. The clonotype comes from a human donor with classical Hodgkin lymphoma. As DNA, the CDR3 is TGTGCCAGTAGTGCCCGAAATTCACCCCTCCACTTT. It translates to CASSARNSPLHF.